The 4 T cell receptor beta chains in this list originate from one sample, sequenced in a study of control samples from healthy donors and cancer patients. Sequencing was performed with immunoSEQ multiplex PCR; in TCRdb, only in-frame clones are kept and a portion is missing. The data show about 120,000 clones, approximately 87% seen once. Input material: blood. The receptors were sampled from a man younger than 40 in good health.

The chain joins TRBV19 to TRBJ1-6; a possible D gene is TRBD1 (6 bases). V was shortened by 6 bases and J by 0 bases, with 12 bases between the two germline ends. In germline, CDR1 is LNHDA, CDR2 SQIVND (reference sequence). This CDR3 is 16 amino acids long. The CDR3, as DNA: TGTGCCAGTAGGTTGACAGGCAGCTCCTATAATTCACCCCTCCACTTT. The encoded protein is CASRLTGSSYNSPLHF.

Only one count was recorded for this clone. The chain couples TRBV5-3 to TRBJ1-3, with D perhaps TRBD1 (5 bases). TRBV5-3 qualifies as an ORF whose function is uncertain. V lost 0 bases to trimming and J lost 1 base, with 8 bases between them. CDR3 length: 15 residues. CDR3 DNA sequence: TGTGCCAGAAGCTTGGTGCGGGGGTCTGGAAACACCATATATTTT. It specifies CARSLVRGSGNTIYF.

J is TRBJ2-1 and V is TRBV6-1; 11 positions match TRBD2. CDR1 MNHNS and CDR2 SASEGT come from the germline V gene. This CDR3 spans 16 amino acids. The J segment lost 4 bases and the V segment lost 3 bases, leaving 5 bases of the junction unmatched. CDR3 loop: CASSEFSGGAYNEQFF. CDR3 coding DNA: TGTGCCAGCAGTGAGTTTAGCGGGGGGGCATACAATGAGCAGTTCTTC.

The rearrangement uses TRBV30 and TRBJ1-2; D ambiguous. Trimming took 8 bases from V and 4 from J, leaving 20 bases between them. This CDR3 has 14 residues. Germline CDR1 is GTSNPN and CDR2 is SVGIG (reference sequence). CDR3 loop: CARDLPAGFYGYTF. The CDR3 bases are TGTGCCCGGGATCTCCCAGCGGGATTCTATGGCTACACCTTC.